The 2 T cell receptor beta chains listed next were all sequenced from one sample in a study of T-cell reconstitution after alpha-beta-depleted transplantation in children. Unique molecular identifiers were built into the TCRbeta library. TCRdb reanalysed the PCR reads using MiXCR and keeps one entry per CDR3 protein. The table lists approximately 420,000 distinct CDR3 sequences, roughly a tenth of them singletons, with nearly 5.5% in the top ten. Source: PBMCs from the stem cell graft donor, taken from the stem cell graft. Source of these receptors: a human donor who donated a stem cell graft to a child with acute myeloid leukemia.

The chain is built from TRBV7-2 and TRBJ1-2; TRBD1 matches 9 bases. J lost 6 bases, V lost 3 bases, and 14 bases had no gene match. CDR1 is SGHTA, CDR2 FQGNSA, per germline. The CDR3 covers 17 residues. CDR3 sequence reads: CASSLPGGIQGANGYTF. The CDR3 DNA sequence: TGTGCCAGCAGCTTGCCCGGGGGAATACAGGGGGCGAATGGCTACACCTTC.

The chain combines TRBV7-8 with TRBJ2-7, with 7 positions matching TRBD1. V shed 5 bases and J 6 bases; nucleotides not matched to a gene: 7. This CDR3 is 13 amino acids long. CDR1 and CDR2 from the germline V gene are SGHVS and FQNEAQ. CDR3 loop: CASSATGRGEQYV. The CDR3 region has the DNA TGTGCCAGCAGCGCGACAGGGCGAGGCGAGCAGTACGTC.